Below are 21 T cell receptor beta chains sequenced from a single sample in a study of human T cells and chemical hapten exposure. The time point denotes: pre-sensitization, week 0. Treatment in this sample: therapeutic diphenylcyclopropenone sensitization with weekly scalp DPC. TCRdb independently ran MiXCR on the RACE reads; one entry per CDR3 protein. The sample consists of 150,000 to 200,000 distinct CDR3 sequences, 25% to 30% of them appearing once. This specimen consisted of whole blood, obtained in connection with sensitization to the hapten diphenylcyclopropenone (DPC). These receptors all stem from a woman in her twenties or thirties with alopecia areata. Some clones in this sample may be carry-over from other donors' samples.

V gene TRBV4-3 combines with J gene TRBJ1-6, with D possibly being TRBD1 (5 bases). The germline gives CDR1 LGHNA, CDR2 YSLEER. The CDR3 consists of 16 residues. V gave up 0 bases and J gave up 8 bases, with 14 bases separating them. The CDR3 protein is CASSQDLGTLYSPLHF. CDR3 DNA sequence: TGCGCCAGCAGCCAAGATCTGGGGACGTTGTATTCACCCCTCCACTTT.

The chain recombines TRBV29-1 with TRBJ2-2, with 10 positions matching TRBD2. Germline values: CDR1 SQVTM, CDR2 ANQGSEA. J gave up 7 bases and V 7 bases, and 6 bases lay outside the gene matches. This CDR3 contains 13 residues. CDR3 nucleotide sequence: TGCAGCGGCGCTAGCGGGAGAGGCGGGGAGCTGTTTTTT. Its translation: CSGASGRGGELFF.

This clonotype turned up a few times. CDR3 protein: CASSYPLNNEQFF. The CDR3 region has the DNA TGTGCCAGCAGTTATCCTCTTAACAATGAGCAGTTCTTC. The gene calls are TRBV28 and TRBJ2-1; D gene uncertain. CDR3 length equals 13 residues. Germline CDR1 is MDHEN and CDR2 is SYDVKM. The ends were cut back, 4 bases at V and 5 bases at J, with 9 bases in the middle.

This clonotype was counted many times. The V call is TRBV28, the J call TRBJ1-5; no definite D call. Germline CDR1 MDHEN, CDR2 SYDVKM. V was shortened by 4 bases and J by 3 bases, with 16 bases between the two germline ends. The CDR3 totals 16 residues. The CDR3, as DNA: TGTGCCAGCAGTTCCCGGACCCTCGGGGACAATCAGCCCCAGCATTTT. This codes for CASSSRTLGDNQPQHF.

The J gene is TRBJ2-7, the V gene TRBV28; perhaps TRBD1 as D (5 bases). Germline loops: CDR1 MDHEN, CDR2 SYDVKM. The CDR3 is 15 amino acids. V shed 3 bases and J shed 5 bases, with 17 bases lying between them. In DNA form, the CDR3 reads TGTGCCAGCAGTTTGCCCCAGCAGGGTTCGGACGAGCAGTACTTC. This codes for CASSLPQQGSDEQYF.

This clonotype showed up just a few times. CDR3 bases: TGCGCCAGTTACAGGGTTTACAATGAGCAGTTCTTC. Translated, it gives CASYRVYNEQFF. The chain has TRBV5-1 and TRBJ2-1; TRBD1 is a possible D gene (6 bases). This CDR3 comprises 12 residues. The germline CDR1 and CDR2 sequences are SGHRS and YFSETQ. The V and J ends lost 8 bases and 4 bases respectively, with 10 bases between them.

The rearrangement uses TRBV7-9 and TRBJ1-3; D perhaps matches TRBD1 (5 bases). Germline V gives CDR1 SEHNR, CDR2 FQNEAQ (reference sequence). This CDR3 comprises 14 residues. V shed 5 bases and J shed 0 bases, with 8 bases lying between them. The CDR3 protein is CASSRGLSGNTIYF. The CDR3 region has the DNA TGTGCCAGCAGCAGGGGACTCTCTGGAAACACCATATATTTT.

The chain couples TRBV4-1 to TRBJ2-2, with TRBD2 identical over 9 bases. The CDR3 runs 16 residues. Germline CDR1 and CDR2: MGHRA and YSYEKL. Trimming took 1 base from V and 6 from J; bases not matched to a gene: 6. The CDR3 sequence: CASSQGAGGVAGELFF. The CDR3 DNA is TGCGCCAGCAGCCAAGGCGCGGGAGGGGTGGCCGGGGAGCTGTTTTTT.

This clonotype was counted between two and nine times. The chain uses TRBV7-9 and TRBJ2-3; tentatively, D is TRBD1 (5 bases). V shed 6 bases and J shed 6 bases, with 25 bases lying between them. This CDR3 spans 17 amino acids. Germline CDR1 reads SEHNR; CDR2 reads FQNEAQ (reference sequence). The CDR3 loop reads CASRTVTGSTASDTQYF. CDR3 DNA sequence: TGTGCCAGCAGGACCGTCACAGGTTCAACAGCTTCGGATACGCAGTATTTT.

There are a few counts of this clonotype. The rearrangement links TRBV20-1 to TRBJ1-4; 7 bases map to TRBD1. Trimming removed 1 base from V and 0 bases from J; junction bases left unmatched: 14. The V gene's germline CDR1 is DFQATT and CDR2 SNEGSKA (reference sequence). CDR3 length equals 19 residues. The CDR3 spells CSARALLDREHTTNEKLFF. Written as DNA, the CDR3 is TGCAGTGCTAGAGCCCTTCTTGACAGGGAACATACAACTAATGAAAAACTGTTTTTT.

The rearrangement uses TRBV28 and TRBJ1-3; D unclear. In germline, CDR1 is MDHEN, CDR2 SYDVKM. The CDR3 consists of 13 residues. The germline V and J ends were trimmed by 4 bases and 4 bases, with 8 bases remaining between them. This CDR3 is CASSSPRGNTIYF. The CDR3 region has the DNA TGTGCCAGCAGTTCCCCTAGGGGAAACACCATATATTTT.

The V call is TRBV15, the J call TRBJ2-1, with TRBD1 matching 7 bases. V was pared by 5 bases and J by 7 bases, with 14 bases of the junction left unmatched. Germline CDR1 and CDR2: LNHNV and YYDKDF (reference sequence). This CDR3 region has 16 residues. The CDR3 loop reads CATSYSDRLGANEQFF. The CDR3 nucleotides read TGTGCCACCAGCTATTCGGACAGGCTAGGGGCGAATGAGCAGTTCTTC.

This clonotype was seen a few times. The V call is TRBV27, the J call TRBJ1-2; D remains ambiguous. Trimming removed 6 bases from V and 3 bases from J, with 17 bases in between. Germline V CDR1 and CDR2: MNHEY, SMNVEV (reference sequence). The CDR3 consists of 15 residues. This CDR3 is CASSLSTQSHYGYTF. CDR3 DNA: TGTGCCAGCAGCCTTAGCACACAGAGTCACTATGGCTACACCTTC.

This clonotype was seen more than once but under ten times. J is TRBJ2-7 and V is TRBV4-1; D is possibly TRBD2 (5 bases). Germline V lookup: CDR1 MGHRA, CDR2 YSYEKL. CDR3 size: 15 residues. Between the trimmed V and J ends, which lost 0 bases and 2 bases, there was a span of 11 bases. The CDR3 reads CASSQDLASPYEQYF. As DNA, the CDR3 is TGCGCCAGCAGCCAAGATCTGGCTAGCCCCTACGAGCAGTACTTC.

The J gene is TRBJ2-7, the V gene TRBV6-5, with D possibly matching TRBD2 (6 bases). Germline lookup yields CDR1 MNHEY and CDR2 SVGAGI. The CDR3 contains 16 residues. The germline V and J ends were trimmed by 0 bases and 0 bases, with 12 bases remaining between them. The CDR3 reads CASSYSSRGSSYEQYF. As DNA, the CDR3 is TGTGCCAGCAGTTACTCGTCCCGGGGGAGCTCCTACGAGCAGTACTTC.

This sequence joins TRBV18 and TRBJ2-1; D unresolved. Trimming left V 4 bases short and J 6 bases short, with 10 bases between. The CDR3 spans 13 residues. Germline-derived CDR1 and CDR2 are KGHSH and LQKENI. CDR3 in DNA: TGTGCCAGCTCACGCCCCGCGGTCAATGAGCAGTTCTTC. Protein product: CASSRPAVNEQFF.

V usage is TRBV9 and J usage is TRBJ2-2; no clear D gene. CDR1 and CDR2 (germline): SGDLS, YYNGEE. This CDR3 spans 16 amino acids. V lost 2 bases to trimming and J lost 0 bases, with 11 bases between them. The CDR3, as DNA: TGTGCCAGCAGCGTTTGGGCGGTACCGAACACCGGGGAGCTGTTTTTT. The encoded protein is CASSVWAVPNTGELFF.

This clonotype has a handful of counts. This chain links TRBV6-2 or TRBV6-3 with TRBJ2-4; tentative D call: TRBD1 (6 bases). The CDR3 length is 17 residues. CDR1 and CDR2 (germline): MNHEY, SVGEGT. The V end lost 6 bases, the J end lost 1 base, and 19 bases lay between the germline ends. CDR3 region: CASSLGPTGMAKNIQYF. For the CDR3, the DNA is TGTGCCAGCAGCCTGGGGCCTACAGGGATGGCCAAAAACATTCAGTACTTC.

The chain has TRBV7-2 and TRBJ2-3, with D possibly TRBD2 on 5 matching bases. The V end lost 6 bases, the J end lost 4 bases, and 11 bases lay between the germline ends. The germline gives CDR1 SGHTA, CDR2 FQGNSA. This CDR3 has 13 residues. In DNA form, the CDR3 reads TGTGCCAGCAGTCCGGAGAGGGCAGATACGCAGTATTTT. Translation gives CASSPERADTQYF.

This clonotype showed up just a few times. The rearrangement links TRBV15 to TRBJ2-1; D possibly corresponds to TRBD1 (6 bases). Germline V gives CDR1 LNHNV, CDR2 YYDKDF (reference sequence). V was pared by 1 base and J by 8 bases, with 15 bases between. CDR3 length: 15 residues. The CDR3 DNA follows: TGTGCCACCAGCAGAGGAGGGGGATCTATCGATGAGCAGTTCTTC. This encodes CATSRGGGSIDEQFF.

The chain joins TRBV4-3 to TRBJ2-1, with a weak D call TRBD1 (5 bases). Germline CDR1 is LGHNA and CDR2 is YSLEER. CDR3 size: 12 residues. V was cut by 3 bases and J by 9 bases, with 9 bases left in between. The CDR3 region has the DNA TGCGCCAGCAGCCAGAACAGGCTTGAGCAGTTCTTC. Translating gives CASSQNRLEQFF.